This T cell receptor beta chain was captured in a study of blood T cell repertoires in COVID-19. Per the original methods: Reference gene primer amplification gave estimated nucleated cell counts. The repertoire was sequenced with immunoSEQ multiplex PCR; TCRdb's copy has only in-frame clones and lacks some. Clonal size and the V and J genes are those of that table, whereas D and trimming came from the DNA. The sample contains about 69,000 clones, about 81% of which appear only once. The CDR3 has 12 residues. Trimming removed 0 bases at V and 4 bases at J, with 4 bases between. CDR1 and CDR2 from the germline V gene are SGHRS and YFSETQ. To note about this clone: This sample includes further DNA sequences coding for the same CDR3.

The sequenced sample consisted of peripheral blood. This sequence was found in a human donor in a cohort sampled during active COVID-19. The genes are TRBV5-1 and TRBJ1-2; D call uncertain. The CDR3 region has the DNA TGCGCCAGCAGCTTGGGCGGCTATGGCTACACCTTC. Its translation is CASSLGGYGYTF.